A selection of T cell receptor beta chains follows, all from one sample in a study of shared clonotypes between healthy human individuals. Assay: immunoSEQ multiplex PCR; the TCRdb copy retains only in-frame clones and omits some. Counted here are 1,400,000 or so clones, about 98.5% occurring once; the ten biggest clones make up around 0.38%. Input material: naive CD4+ T cells sorted from blood. Every receptor here comes from a young man in good health. CDR3s include the opening cysteine and the closing phenylalanine or tryptophan. The D gene is left open where the match is weak. The size entry is marked missing in some rows and otherwise reads once, few, many or a size class.

CDR3	DNA	D	size	V	J
CASSPLGRRGYTF	TGTGCCAGCAGCCCCTTAGGACGGCGTGGCTACACCTTC	NA	NA	TRBV6-6	TRBJ1-2
CSVRRNQETQYF	TGCAGCGTCCGACGGAACCAAGAGACCCAGTACTTC	NA	NA	TRBV29-1	TRBJ2-5
CASSTWTGKETQYF	TGTGCCAGCAGTACGTGGACAGGGAAAGAGACCCAGTACTTC	TRBD1	NA	TRBV28	TRBJ2-5
CASTIVGEGPTNEQFF	TGTGCCAGCACCATAGTTGGAGAGGGGCCTACAAATGAGCAGTTCTTC	NA	NA	TRBV7-8	TRBJ2-1
CASSFLLTGENEQFF	TGTGCCAGCAGTTTCCTTCTTACAGGGGAAAATGAGCAGTTCTTC	TRBD1	NA	TRBV27	TRBJ2-1
CASSHLNAGAKQFF	TGTGCCAGCAGCCATCTAAATGCAGGGGCCAAGCAGTTCTTC	NA	NA	TRBV5-6	TRBJ2-1
CASSPQGPHSNQPQHF	TGTGCCAGCTCACCACAGGGTCCCCATAGCAATCAGCCCCAGCATTTT	NA	NA	TRBV18	TRBJ1-5
CASGSNYGYTF	TGTGCCAGCGGCAGTAACTATGGCTACACCTTC	NA	NA	TRBV5-6	TRBJ1-2
CASSEAGTGRYGYTF	TGTGCCAGCAGTGAAGCGGGGACAGGGCGTTATGGCTACACCTTC	TRBD1	NA	TRBV2	TRBJ1-2
CASSLGWGGAYEQYF	TGTGCCAGCAGCTTGGGCTGGGGGGGCGCATACGAGCAGTACTTC	NA	NA	TRBV5-4	TRBJ2-7
CASSEWTAIYEQYF	TGTGCCAGCAGTGAATGGACAGCTATCTACGAGCAGTACTTC	NA	NA	TRBV6-1	TRBJ2-7
CASSQDEGLGGGTQYF	TGCGCCAGCAGCCAAGATGAGGGACTAGGGGGAGGTACGCAGTATTTT	TRBD2	NA	TRBV4-3	TRBJ2-3
CASSFPQGTGNQPQHF	TGTGCCAGCAGTTTCCCCCAGGGGACGGGGAATCAGCCCCAGCATTTT	NA	NA	TRBV28	TRBJ1-5
CASSQAGDSYEQYF	TGCGCCAGCAGCCAAGCAGGGGATTCCTACGAGCAGTACTTC	NA	NA	TRBV4-3	TRBJ2-7
CASSDLGRVSAGNTIYF	TGTGCCAGCAGTGATCTTGGGCGGGTATCCGCTGGAAACACCATATATTTT	NA	NA	TRBV2	TRBJ1-3
CASSPGSGGIFFTEAFF	TGTGCCAGCAGTCCGGGCTCAGGGGGGATCTTTTTCACTGAAGCTTTCTTT	TRBD1	NA	TRBV2	TRBJ1-1
CASSRLSRTEAFF	TGTGCCAGCAGCCGACTTAGCCGAACTGAAGCTTTCTTT	NA	NA	TRBV27	TRBJ1-1
CASTPLVSNEQFF	TGCGCCAGCACGCCTCTAGTATCCAATGAGCAGTTCTTC	NA	NA	TRBV5-1	TRBJ2-1
CASRNGREGEQYF	TGTGCCAGCAGGAACGGGAGGGAGGGCGAGCAGTACTTC	TRBD2	NA	TRBV27	TRBJ2-7
CASSGEVAFYGYTF	TGCGCCAGCAGCGGAGAGGTTGCCTTCTATGGCTACACCTTC	NA	NA	TRBV5-1	TRBJ1-2
CASSEAARVGYYEQYF	TGTGCCAGCAGTGAAGCGGCGAGGGTTGGATACTACGAGCAGTACTTC	NA	NA	TRBV6-1	TRBJ2-7
CASSLRQGDNEQFF	TGCGCCAGCAGCTTACGACAGGGGGACAATGAGCAGTTCTTC	TRBD1	NA	TRBV5-1	TRBJ2-1
CASSPLATGRSGNTIYF	TGTGCCAGCAGCCCCTTGGCAACAGGACGCTCTGGAAACACCATATATTTT	NA	NA	TRBV7-6	TRBJ1-3
CASSLGLAGAGEQFF	TGTGCCAGCAGCTTGGGACTAGCGGGAGCGGGTGAGCAGTTCTTC	TRBD2	NA	TRBV11-2	TRBJ2-1
CASSFPFYEQYF	TGTGCCAGCAGTTTCCCCTTCTACGAGCAGTACTTC	NA	NA	TRBV28	TRBJ2-7
CASSLVEQYF	TGTGCCAGCAGCTTAGTCGAGCAGTACTTC	NA	NA	TRBV6-1	TRBJ2-7
CASSRGSDEGYTF	TGTGCCAGCAGCAGGGGGAGCGATGAAGGCTACACCTTC	TRBD1	NA	TRBV25-1	TRBJ1-2
CASSSKTGCILYEQYF	TGTGCCAGCAGCAGTAAGACAGGGTGTATCCTTTACGAGCAGTACTTC	NA	NA	TRBV21-1	TRBJ2-7
CASSVAWVAVSYNEQFF	TGTGCCAGCAGCGTAGCTTGGGTAGCGGTCTCCTACAATGAGCAGTTCTTC	NA	NA	TRBV9	TRBJ2-1
CATSRDRDNNQPQHF	TGTGCCACCAGCAGGGACCGGGACAACAATCAGCCCCAGCATTTT	NA	NA	TRBV15	TRBJ1-5
CASSLTGRQETQYF	TGTGCCAGCAGTTTAACCGGGAGGCAAGAGACCCAGTACTTC	TRBD2	NA	TRBV27	TRBJ2-5
CASSFRQGQNTGELFF	TGTGCCAGCTCCTTCCGACAGGGCCAAAATACCGGGGAGCTGTTTTTT	TRBD1	NA	TRBV18	TRBJ2-2
CASSNTRDRGNSNQPQHF	TGTGCCAGCAGCAATACCCGGGACAGGGGGAATAGCAATCAGCCCCAGCATTTT	TRBD1	NA	TRBV5-4	TRBJ1-5
CASSEGRVSEKLFF	TGTGCCAGCAGTGAAGGGAGGGTCTCCGAAAAACTGTTTTTT	NA	NA	TRBV7-9	TRBJ1-4
CASSFVGDAQYF	TGTGCCAGCAGCTTTGTGGGCGATGCGCAGTATTTT	NA	NA	TRBV7-9	TRBJ2-3
CASSLDGGAMNTEAFF	TGTGCCAGCAGCTTAGACGGAGGAGCCATGAACACTGAAGCTTTCTTT	NA	NA	TRBV7-2	TRBJ1-1
CASRRTGINEKLFF	TGCGCCAGCAGGAGGACAGGGATTAATGAAAAACTGTTTTTT	TRBD1	NA	TRBV5-1	TRBJ1-4
CSVAARVQPYEQYF	TGCAGCGTCGCAGCCAGGGTGCAGCCCTACGAGCAGTACTTC	NA	NA	TRBV29-1	TRBJ2-7
CASSISRGFRGGYTF	TGTGCCAGCAGTATTTCCAGGGGGTTCCGTGGTGGCTACACCTTC	TRBD1	NA	TRBV6-6	TRBJ1-2
CASSATGTRNEQFF	TGTGCCAGCAGTGCGACCGGGACTCGGAATGAGCAGTTCTTC	NA	NA	TRBV25-1	TRBJ2-1
CASSWTIPDTQYF	TGTGCCAGCAGTTGGACCATCCCAGATACGCAGTATTTT	NA	NA	TRBV28	TRBJ2-3
CAISEQGRNQPQHF	TGTGCCATCAGTGAGCAAGGACGCAATCAGCCCCAGCATTTT	NA	once	TRBV10-3	TRBJ1-5
CASSLKSSGANVLTF	TGTGCCAGCAGCTTAAAAAGCTCTGGGGCCAACGTCCTGACTTTC	NA	NA	TRBV7-2	TRBJ2-6
CATKGTGPNEQYF	TGTGCCACTAAGGGGACAGGGCCGAACGAGCAGTACTTC	TRBD1	NA	TRBV6-1	TRBJ2-7
CASSGSGVRELFF	TGTGCCAGCAGCGGATCAGGGGTACGGGAGCTGTTTTTT	NA	NA	TRBV9	TRBJ2-2
CASSLSGGPTGELFF	TGTGCCAGCAGCTTATCAGGGGGACCCACCGGGGAGCTGTTTTTT	TRBD1	NA	TRBV7-2	TRBJ2-2
CASSPDSLGNQPQHF	TGCGCCAGCAGTCCGGACAGTCTGGGCAATCAGCCCCAGCATTTT	NA	NA	TRBV10-2	TRBJ1-5
CASRRDSYGYTF	TGTGCCAGCCGTAGGGACAGCTATGGCTACACCTTC	TRBD1	NA	TRBV9	TRBJ1-2
CASSLGGSMWETQYF	TGTGCCAGCAGTTTAGGCGGGAGTATGTGGGAGACCCAGTACTTC	TRBD2	NA	TRBV27	TRBJ2-5
CASSIPAGGGYEQYF	TGTGCCAGCAGCATCCCCGCCGGGGGCGGCTACGAGCAGTACTTC	NA	NA	TRBV7-8	TRBJ2-7
CASSLEFRYNEQFF	TGTGCCAGCAGCTTAGAGTTCCGCTACAATGAGCAGTTCTTC	NA	once	TRBV7-2	TRBJ2-1
CASSIRQARGNQPQHF	TGTGCCAGTAGTATCCGACAGGCCCGAGGGAATCAGCCCCAGCATTTT	NA	NA	TRBV19	TRBJ1-5
CASSLLSGGLHEQYF	TGTGCCAGCTCACTACTGTCGGGAGGGTTACACGAGCAGTACTTC	TRBD2	once	TRBV18	TRBJ2-7
CASSTVVSGANVLTF	TGTGCCAGCTCGACCGTGGTCTCTGGGGCCAACGTCCTGACTTTC	NA	NA	TRBV18	TRBJ2-6